Given below is one T cell receptor beta chain in context. Antigen unknown. The CDR3 consists of 17 residues. Germline V gene lookup returns CDR1 KGHSH and CDR2 LQKENI. V lost 5 bases to trimming and J lost 0 bases; unmatched junction nucleotides: 8. This entry belongs to a study of cytomegalovirus exposure and HLA in healthy donors. Overall study context: About 77 million unique TCRs from HLA-typed donors made up an early data release.

Whole-study findings and limits: In a later analysis, specific HLA alleles were associated with 15,000 to 20,000 TCR beta sequences at a 0.05 false discovery rate. TCR beta sequences reportedly predicted most subjects' HLA-A and HLA-B alleles accurately. The investigators catalogued about 170 TCR beta chains as cytomegalovirus-associated.

The study ran its PCR with 60 Vbeta and 13 Jbeta primers. This table comes from immunoSEQ multiplex PCR, and its TCRdb copy is limited to in-frame clones, with some not included. Recorded for this sample: some 200,000 clones. The sample was PBMCs. This receptor was taken from a man aged 25 to 40 in good health and CMV-seronegative. This sequence joins TRBV18 and TRBJ1-5, with 9 bases fitting TRBD1. CDR3 in DNA: TGTGCCAGCTCATCCCGGACAGGGGACTATAGCAATCAGCCCCAGCATTTT. Its protein is CASSSRTGDYSNQPQHF.